The 18 T cell receptor beta chains reported below all come from one sample, sequenced in a study of T cells in Graves' hyperthyroidism and ophthalmopathy. Amplified TCR beta CDR3 regions derived from RNA transcripts. A set of HTBI primers served as the primers for a first-round RT-PCR of the TCR CDR3. TCRdb passed the multiplex PCR reads through MiXCR, listing each CDR3 protein once. The table records some 440,000 distinct CDR3 sequences, more than 15% of them present only once. Sequences were obtained from blood. These receptors came from a woman aged 18-29 years with Graves' hyperthyroidism.

This clonotype occurred many times. An end of the junction differs from the germline gene, which may be a read error. The genes are TRBV2 and TRBJ2-1; D is unresolved. The germline gives CDR1 SNHLY, CDR2 FYNNEI. This CDR3 region has 12 residues. The CDR3 bases are TGTGCCAGCAGCGAAGGTGAGAATGAGCAGTTCTTC. It translates to CASSEGENEQFF.

This clonotype came up many times. CDR3 sequence reads: CASSPLKQETQYF. CDR3 in DNA: TGTGCCAGCTCACCTCTCAAGCAGGAGACCCAGTACTTC. The rearrangement joins TRBV18 to TRBJ2-5; D call uncertain. V was shortened by 3 bases and J by 5 bases, with 10 bases between the two germline ends. The germline V gene has CDR1 KGHSH and CDR2 LQKENI. This CDR3 has 13 residues.

This clonotype has a handful of counts. This sequence joins TRBV9 and TRBJ2-7, with D uncertain. The CDR3 sequence is 15 residues long. The germline CDR1 and CDR2 sequences are SGDLS and YYNGEE. The V gene lost 0 bases and the J gene lost 3 bases, with 13 bases spanning the gap. CDR3 coding DNA: TGTGCCAGCAGCGTAGATCCAGGTTCTGTCTACGAGCAGTACTTC. This gives the protein CASSVDPGSVYEQYF.

This clonotype was seen ten or more times. The chain combines TRBV6-1 with TRBJ2-3, with 10 bases lining up with TRBD2. Germline-derived CDR1 and CDR2 are MNHNS and SASEGT. This CDR3 is built from 17 residues. J was trimmed by 6 bases and V by 7 bases; bases with no gene match: 16. The CDR3 loop is CASMPLLAGLTLDTQYF. The CDR3 DNA reads TGTGCCAGCATGCCCCTACTAGCGGGGTTGACTCTTGATACGCAGTATTTT.

This clonotype was observed many times. The chain is built from TRBV3-1 and TRBJ1-5; the match to TRBD1 covers 9 bases. The germline CDR1 and CDR2 sequences are LGHDT and YNNKEL (reference sequence). The CDR3 totals 14 residues. The J segment lost 7 bases and the V segment lost 6 bases, leaving 7 bases of the junction unmatched. This chain's CDR3 is CASRGQGNDQPQHF. CDR3 in DNA: TGTGCCAGCAGGGGACAGGGAAATGACCAGCCCCAGCATTTT.

This clonotype came up a few times. The CDR3 reads CASTLTKGGWNEQFF. The CDR3 region has the DNA TGTGCCAGCACTCTCACAAAGGGGGGTTGGAATGAGCAGTTCTTC. The gene calls are TRBV12-3 or TRBV12-4 and TRBJ2-1, with D perhaps TRBD1 or TRBD2 (6 bases each). CDR3 length: 15 amino acids. Trimming took 7 bases from V and 7 from J, leaving 20 bases between them.

The V gene is TRBV2, the J gene TRBJ2-1, with D possibly called TRBD1 or TRBD2 (5 bases each). Between the trimmed V and J ends, which lost 10 bases and 12 bases, there was a span of 22 bases. Per the germline V gene, CDR1 is SNHLY and CDR2 is FYNNEI. This CDR3 is built from 13 residues. DNA of the CDR3: TGTGCCATTATTGGGACCCACGATTTGGGGCAGTTCTTC. It encodes CAIIGTHDLGQFF.

The chain combines TRBV20-1 with TRBJ1-1; TRBD1 aligns across 12 bases. CDR1 is DFQATT and CDR2 is SNEGSKA in the germline V gene (reference sequence). CDR3 size: 15 residues. The V segment lost 5 bases and the J segment 1 base; nucleotides outside the gene matches: 5. CDR3 sequence reads: CSALGGQGANTEAFF. The CDR3 DNA reads as TGCAGTGCTCTAGGGGGACAGGGGGCGAACACTGAAGCTTTCTTT.

Comment on this clonotype: Just one base apart from a much larger clone, this may be a read error. V usage is TRBV12-3 or TRBV12-4 and J usage is TRBJ1-6, with 8 bases aligning to TRBD1. V lost 5 bases to trimming and J lost 2 bases; unmatched junction nucleotides: 8. CDR3 length: 17 residues. The DNA for the CDR3 is TGTGCCAGCAGTCTCTCGACAGGGGAGGCCTATAATTCACCCCTCCACTTT. The encoded protein is CASSLSTGEAYNSPLHF.

This clonotype was detected ten times or more. V and J are TRBV11-2 and TRBJ1-2; D is uncertain. There are 13 residues in the CDR3. Germline lookup yields CDR1 SGHAT and CDR2 FQNNGV. Trimming removed 5 bases from V and 7 bases from J, with 14 bases in between. The CDR3 bases are TGTGCCAGCAGCCCGCCGGGGTTGGGTGGCTACACCTTC. As protein: CASSPPGLGGYTF.

The gene calls are TRBV4-2 and TRBJ2-3; 10 bases are shared with TRBD2. The CDR3 extends over 18 amino acids. Germline lookup yields CDR1 LGHNA and CDR2 YNFKEQ. The V segment lost 2 bases and the J segment 2 bases; nucleotides outside the gene matches: 10. The CDR3 region is CASSQPRAGGLTTDTQYF. DNA for the CDR3: TGTGCCAGCAGCCAACCCCGAGCGGGGGGGCTCACCACAGATACGCAGTATTTT.

V and J are TRBV7-3 and TRBJ1-4; D is perhaps TRBD1 (5 bases). Trimming shortened V by 2 bases and J by 8 bases, and 15 bases separated the two germline ends. CDR1 and CDR2 (germline): SGHTA, FQGTGA. The CDR3 is made up of 15 amino acids. CDR3 coding DNA: TGTGCCAGCAGCTTAGGGGCCGGGGCGGAAGAAAAACTGTTTTTT. Residues: CASSLGAGAEEKLFF.

This clonotype was found a few times. The genes are TRBV9 and TRBJ1-3, with TRBD1 matching 8 bases. V lost 4 bases to trimming and J lost 4 bases; unmatched junction nucleotides: 4. Germline CDR1 SGDLS, CDR2 YYNGEE. This CDR3 spans 14 amino acids. The DNA for the CDR3 is TGTGCCAGCAGCACCCGGACAGGGGGAAACACCATATATTTT. Translating it yields CASSTRTGGNTIYF.

This chain links TRBV7-2 with TRBJ2-2; 12 bases line up with TRBD2. The V and J ends lost 5 bases and 5 bases, in that order; junction bases with no gene match: 6. The CDR3 spans 16 residues. Germline V lookup: CDR1 SGHTA, CDR2 FQGNSA. CDR3 sequence (DNA): TGTGCCAGCAGCAGTCTAGCGGGAGGGTATACCGGGGAGCTGTTTTTT. This codes for CASSSLAGGYTGELFF.

This rearrangement joins TRBV18 to TRBJ2-1; 7 bases are shared with TRBD2. The J segment lost 0 bases and the V segment lost 1 base, leaving 0 bases of the junction unmatched. The CDR3 length is 15 residues. Germline lookup yields CDR1 KGHSH and CDR2 LQKENI. As DNA, the CDR3 is TGTGCCAGCTCACCACGGACTAGCTCCTACAATGAGCAGTTCTTC. Its translation: CASSPRTSSYNEQFF.

The genes are TRBV9 and TRBJ1-1, with D maybe TRBD1 (6 bases). Germline loops: CDR1 SGDLS, CDR2 YYNGEE. The length of the CDR3 is 14 residues. V was shortened by 0 bases and J by 7 bases, with 13 bases between the two germline ends. The CDR3 sequence is CASSVGGQGFEAFF. As DNA, the CDR3 is TGTGCCAGCAGCGTAGGGGGGCAGGGGTTTGAAGCTTTCTTT.

The chain recombines TRBV20-1 with TRBJ2-2; 8 nucleotides match TRBD1. Trimming at V came to 0 bases and at J to 3 bases, leaving 6 bases not matched to a gene. Germline loops: CDR1 DFQATT, CDR2 SNEGSKA (reference sequence). The CDR3 runs 16 residues. The CDR3 coding sequence is TGCAGTGCTAGAGACCGGGGGACAGGCGACACCGGGGAGCTGTTTTTT. Its protein is CSARDRGTGDTGELFF.

The chain carries TRBV12-3 or TRBV12-4 and TRBJ1-6; D may be TRBD1 (5 bases). The CDR3 sequence is 11 residues long. V lost 6 bases, J lost 11 bases, and 8 bases lay in between. CDR3 sequence: CASSSGAPLHF. In nucleotides, the CDR3 is TGTGCCAGCAGCTCGGGGGCACCCCTCCACTTT.